The present entry profiles one T cell receptor (beta chain) with its context. There is no known antigen for this receptor. No clone much larger than this one lies a single base away; base qualities are absent. For the CD8 naive samples, CD45RO-negative cells were positively selected for CCR7, yielding a CD45RA+CCR7+ population from which TemRA cells were excluded. Healthy HIV-negative adults with no recently reported acute infections or vaccinations were included as donors. Every donor was a Caucasian adult living in Nashville, Tennessee, USA. Blood was collected by leukapheresis, and PBMCs were isolated by Ficoll-Histopaque density gradient centrifugation and then cryopreserved in liquid nitrogen vapor phase. Analytical flow cytometry was used to check the purity and quantity of each magnetically sorted T cell population. Genomic DNA was isolated from every sorted fraction and measured by UV absorbance on a Nanodrop 2000c.

The data stem from a study of shared clonotypes between healthy human individuals (dated by TCRdb to between 2020 and 2021). With respect to the entire study: A few men and two women, aged 18 to 49 years, made up the cohort. For each donor, three plates each were used for CD4 naive and CD4 memory, two plates were used for CD8 naive, and one plate was used for CD8 memory. The study deeply sequenced blood TCR repertoires of about five healthy adults to estimate repertoire size and the extent of clonotype sharing between individuals. To increase sequencing depth and limit assay-specific biases, different laboratories used diverse techniques to prepare libraries and sequence TCR repertoires. Between about 0.94 and 8.9 billion PBMCs per donor were obtained by leukapheresis. Points the paper makes about the study in general: Based on pairwise subsampling, the degree of clonotype sharing among donors was expected to be affected by sequencing depth. Naive subsets generally had larger estimated clonotype richness than memory subsets did. Clonotypes shared by all four sorted-subset donors showed higher generation probabilities than non-shared clonotypes. About 4.5% of naive CD4, around 3.5% of naive CD8, approximately 2% of memory CD4, and over 0.35% of memory CD8 clonotypes were shared across a few donors. Rarefaction of sorted-subset datasets indicated incomplete sequencing despite the large sequencing depth. Only blood was sampled, and tissue TCR repertoires likely differ from those in blood. Because the study included only a small number of donors, the genetic and exposure-history diversity represented was limited.

TCR CDR3 regions were amplified from genomic DNA by multiplex PCR using the deep immunoSEQ assay. Extracted genomic DNA from each cell subset was distributed evenly across all wells of several immunoSEQ 96-well plates, and each plate was treated as a replicate. Each replicate PCR for sorted subsets received approximately 220 ng genomic DNA, equal to tens of thousands of T cell genomes. The purified libraries were quantified using a Qubit 3.0 fluorometer, sized with a Bioanalyzer 2100, and then quantified again using the KAPA Library Quantification kit. Every immunoSEQ 96-well plate was sequenced on a separate single-read 150-cycle Illumina NextSeq 550 flow cell. The original methods were these. Because the immunoSEQ output included only junctional sequences and no quality scores, the filtering could not be the same as the filtering used for full-length reads. Sequences were annotated with PyIR, a Python wrapper for IgBLAST v1.9, and V/J genes and CDR3 were assigned using IMGT germline references. Reads with weak V/J assignments (E-value above 1e-6), missing CDR3, stop codons, out-of-frame junctions, or ambiguous translated residues were removed. V3J clonotypes were defined as sequences sharing the same inferred V gene, J gene, and CDR3 amino acid sequence. To compute the percentage overlap between repertoires, the number of shared unique clonotypes was divided by the size of the smaller repertoire. Repertoire richness was assessed with RTK rarefaction, the Chao1 estimator, and Recon v2.1 estimates of unobserved clonotypes. Generation probabilities were computed with OLGA for all TCRbeta clonotypes obtained by the gDNA method from a few donors. Imported from immuneACCESS, the table was reduced by TCRdb to in-frame sequences with V and J called. These copies leave out some clones; in studies compared against another copy, an unresolved V gene accounts for under half, and the cause of the remainder is not known. D and trimming come from the DNA, and the V and J calls and clone size come from that table. Recorded for this sample are roughly 770,000 clones; approximately 97% of them occurred a single time. About 0.25% of the sample is in the top ten clones.

V and J lose 3 bases and 11 bases, and a span of 5 bases separates them. The CDR3 numbers 9 residues from cysteine through phenylalanine. Just the 27-base CDR3 DNA is kept, in frame starting at base 1. As encoded in the germline V gene, CDR1 is KGHSH while CDR2 is LQKENI. The chain is assembled from TRBV18 and TRBJ2-7, with no reliable assignment of the D segment. This TCR derives from a man aged 25-45 years in good health. The sample taken for sequencing was naive CD8+ T cells sorted from blood. In the paper's terms, the cell subset or site label means: CD45RA+CCR7+. The CDR3 has the sequence CASSPPKYF. The base sequence is TGTGCCAGCTCACCTCCCAAGTACTTC.